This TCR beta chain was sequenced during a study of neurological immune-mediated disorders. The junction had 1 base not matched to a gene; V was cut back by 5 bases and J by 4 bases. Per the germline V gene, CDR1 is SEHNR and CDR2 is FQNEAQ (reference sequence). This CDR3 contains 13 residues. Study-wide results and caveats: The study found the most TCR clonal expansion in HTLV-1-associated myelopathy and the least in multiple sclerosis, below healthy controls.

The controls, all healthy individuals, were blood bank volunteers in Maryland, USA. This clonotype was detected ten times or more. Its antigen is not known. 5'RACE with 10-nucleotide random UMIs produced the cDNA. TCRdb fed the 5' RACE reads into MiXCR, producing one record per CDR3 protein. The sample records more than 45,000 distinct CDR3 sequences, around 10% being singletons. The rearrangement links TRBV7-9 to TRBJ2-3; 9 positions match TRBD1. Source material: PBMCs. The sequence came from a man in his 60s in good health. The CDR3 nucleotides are TGTGCCAGCAGCCGACAGGGGGCAGATACGCAGTATTTT. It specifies CASSRQGADTQYF.